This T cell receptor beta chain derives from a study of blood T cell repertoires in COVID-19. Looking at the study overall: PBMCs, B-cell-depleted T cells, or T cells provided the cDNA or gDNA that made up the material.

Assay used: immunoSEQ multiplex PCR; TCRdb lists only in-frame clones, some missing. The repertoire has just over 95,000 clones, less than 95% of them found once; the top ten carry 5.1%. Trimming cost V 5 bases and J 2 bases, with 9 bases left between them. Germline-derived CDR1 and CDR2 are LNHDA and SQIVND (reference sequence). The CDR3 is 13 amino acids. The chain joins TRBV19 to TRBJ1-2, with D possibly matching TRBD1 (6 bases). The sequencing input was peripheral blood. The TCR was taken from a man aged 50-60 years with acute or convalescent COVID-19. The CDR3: CASSRTENYGYTF. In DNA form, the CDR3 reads TGTGCCAGTAGTCGGACAGAAAACTATGGCTACACCTTC. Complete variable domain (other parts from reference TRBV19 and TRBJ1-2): DGGITQSPKYLFRKEGQNVTLSCEQNLNHDAMYWYRQDPGQGLRLIYYSQIVNDFQKGDIAEGYSVSREKKESFPLTVTSAQKNPTAFYLCASSRTENYGYTFGSGTRLTVV.